This TCR beta chain was recorded in a study of Graves' ophthalmopathy and Graves' hyperthyroidism. Across the study: Peripheral blood collection took place at initial diagnosis, before any treatment. General study findings and limits: The 13-signature model separated ophthalmopathy from stable hyperthyroidism at almost 90% sensitivity and about 81% specificity.

Ten or more counts support this clonotype. Its antigen remains unknown. Germline-derived CDR1 and CDR2 are LNHDA and SQIVND (reference sequence). The CDR3 consists of 13 residues. Trimming took off 6 bases at V and 5 bases at J, with 13 bases between the two ends. Ophthalmopathy donors' eye disease showed moderate-to-severe activity, CAS of at least 3, NOSPECS of at least 4 and duration under 3 months. Pregnancy or lactation, uncontrolled infections and other autoimmune diseases were grounds for excluding patients. TCR beta CDR3 amplification used RNA transcripts. Following a first-round RT-PCR that used HTBI primers, a second-round multiplex PCR was carried out. Each CDR3 protein is one row after TCRdb ran MiXCR on the multiplex PCR reads. The data show under 350,000 distinct CDR3 sequences, roughly 15% seen once.

Sample: peripheral blood. J is TRBJ2-5 and V is TRBV19, with D possibly TRBD2 on 6 matching bases. The source of this sequence is an adult man with Graves' ophthalmopathy. CDR3 protein: CASSARETETQYF. In DNA form, the CDR3 reads TGTGCCAGTAGCGCACGGGAGACGGAGACCCAGTACTTC.